These 19 T cell receptor beta chains came from one sample sequenced in a study of shared clonotypes between healthy human individuals. Method: immunoSEQ multiplex PCR; TCRdb's copy keeps in-frame clones and lacks some. Of about 2.2 million clones listed, just under 95% were seen once; the top ten hold about 1.7%. Naive CD8 cells lacked CD45RO, underwent positive selection for CCR7 and left out terminally differentiated effector memory CD45RA+ cells. The specimen was naive CD8+ T cells from PBMCs. The receptors derive from a man aged 18 to 29 in good health. Some clones in this sample may be carry-over from other donors' samples.

The gene calls are TRBV28 and TRBJ2-6; D uncertain. V lost 4 bases and J lost 2, with 6 bases in between. Germline lookup yields CDR1 MDHEN and CDR2 SYDVKM. The CDR3 sequence is 14 residues long. The DNA of the CDR3 is TGTGCCAGCAGTTCTTACCCTGGGGCCAACGTCCTGACTTTC. It is translated as CASSSYPGANVLTF.

The V gene is TRBV29-1, the J gene TRBJ1-4; 11 bases match TRBD1. V lost 6 bases, J lost 6 bases, and 3 bases stayed unmatched. The CDR3 is 13 residues long. CDR1 SQVTM and CDR2 ANQGSEA come from the germline V gene. CDR3 in amino acids: CSVRTGGHEKLFF. The CDR3 bases are TGCAGCGTGAGGACAGGGGGCCATGAAAAACTGTTTTTT.

This chain uses TRBV4-1 with TRBJ1-1; D gene ambiguous. Germline V gives CDR1 MGHRA, CDR2 YSYEKL. The CDR3 contains 19 residues. Trimming took off 0 bases at V and 1 base at J, with 21 bases between the two ends. For the CDR3, the DNA is TGCGCCAGCAGCCAAGACGGGGAGAGATCAGGTTTTTGGAACACTGAAGCTTTCTTT. This sequence encodes CASSQDGERSGFWNTEAFF.

For this clone: Additional DNA sequences in this sample encode the identical CDR3. The chain recombines TRBV28 with TRBJ2-7, with 7 bases that match TRBD1. Germline trimming cut 4 bases from V and 3 bases from J; bases unmatched to any gene: 9. Looked up from germline, CDR1 is MDHEN and CDR2 is SYDVKM. This CDR3 region has 15 residues. Here the CDR3 DNA reads TGTGCCAGCAGTTCTGACAGGGAAGGAAGCTACGAGCAGTACTTC. Its translation: CASSSDREGSYEQYF.

The J gene is TRBJ1-5, the V gene TRBV7-9; a weak D match, TRBD1 (5 bases). From germline, CDR1 is SEHNR and CDR2 FQNEAQ (reference sequence). V lost 7 bases to trimming and J lost 1 base, with 11 bases between them. The CDR3 totals 14 residues. CDR3 sequence: CASTVGGSNQPQHF. CDR3 DNA: TGTGCCAGCACCGTGGGGGGAAGCAATCAGCCCCAGCATTTT.

The J gene is TRBJ1-1, the V gene TRBV9; 11 nucleotides match TRBD1. V dropped 4 bases and J dropped 1; count of bases not matched to a gene: 6. The germline V gene encodes CDR1 SGDLS and CDR2 YYNGEE. The CDR3 sequence is 16 residues long. DNA for the CDR3: TGTGCCAGCAGCTCTGGGACAGGGGGGAGGAACACTGAAGCTTTCTTT. It encodes CASSSGTGGRNTEAFF.

The CDR3 is CASSSVGRAYEQYF. CDR3 nucleotides: TGTGCCAGCAGCTCCGTGGGCAGGGCTTACGAGCAGTACTTC. The J gene is TRBJ2-7, the V gene TRBV7-2; D is possibly TRBD1 (5 bases). V lost 4 bases and J 4 bases, leaving 14 bases between the germline ends. There are 14 residues in the CDR3. In germline, CDR1 is SGHTA, CDR2 FQGNSA.

The chain is built from TRBV9 and TRBJ2-3; D is uncertain. The length of the CDR3 is 13 residues. Germline V gene lookup returns CDR1 SGDLS and CDR2 YYNGEE. V was cut by 3 bases and J by 2 bases, with 7 bases left in between. This CDR3 reads CASSESVTDTQYF. The CDR3 region has the DNA TGTGCCAGCAGCGAATCCGTCACAGATACGCAGTATTTT.

This clone came up once. Other DNA variants within this sample encode the same CDR3. V usage is TRBV27 and J usage is TRBJ2-7, with TRBD2 matching 10 bases. CDR3 length: 14 amino acids. Germline V CDR1 and CDR2: MNHEY, SMNVEV (reference sequence). V trimming: 2 bases; J trimming: 6 bases; junction bases outside the gene matches: 4. CDR3 sequence (DNA): TGTGCCAGCAGTTTAGGGCTAGCGGGAGCCGAGCAGTACTTC. Amino acids: CASSLGLAGAEQYF.

The V and J genes are TRBV7-2 and TRBJ1-5; D gene unclear. This CDR3 has 14 amino acids. The V and J ends lost 1 base and 5 bases respectively, with 9 bases between them. The germline V gene encodes CDR1 SGHTA and CDR2 FQGNSA. The CDR3 loop reads CASSLGGPHQPQHF. In DNA form, the CDR3 reads TGTGCCAGCAGCTTAGGAGGGCCCCATCAGCCCCAGCATTTT.

The chain has TRBV27 and TRBJ2-7; 13 bases align to TRBD2. Per germline, CDR1 MNHEY and CDR2 SMNVEV (reference sequence). The CDR3 extends over 17 amino acids. Losses at the gene ends were 6 bases for V and 4 bases for J; bases not matched to a gene: 12. The CDR3 nucleotides are TGTGCCAGCAGAGGACTAGCGGGAGAATTTGCTGGTTACGAGCAGTACTTC. Protein sequence: CASRGLAGEFAGYEQYF.

V is TRBV7-9 and J is TRBJ2-5; D perhaps matches TRBD2 (7 bases). Deletions cut 5 bases from V and 6 bases from J, with 22 bases between. The CDR3 runs 16 residues. Germline CDR1 SEHNR, CDR2 FQNEAQ (reference sequence). In DNA, the CDR3 is TGTGCCAGCAGCCCCCCCGGGGGGCAAACTGTAAAGACCCAGTACTTC. It is translated as CASSPPGGQTVKTQYF. Full variable domain (outside the CDR3, taken from reference TRBV7-9 and TRBJ2-5): DTGVSQNPRHKITKRGQNVTFRCDPISEHNRLYWYRQTLGQGPEFLTYFQNEAQLEKSRLLSDRFSAERPKGSFSTLEIQRTEQGDSAMYLCASSPPGGQTVKTQYFGPGTRLLVL.

On this clone: Other DNA sequences in this sample translate to the same CDR3. The genes are TRBV27 and TRBJ1-5; no firm D call. Germline CDR1 reads MNHEY; CDR2 reads SMNVEV (reference sequence). V shed 2 bases and J shed 4 bases, with 6 bases lying between them. This CDR3 comprises 13 residues. The CDR3 DNA sequence: TGTGCCAGCAGTTTAGGTTATAATCAGCCCCAGCATTTT. It is translated as CASSLGYNQPQHF.

V gene TRBV27 combines with J gene TRBJ1-1; D remains unclear. Trimming pared 3 bases from V and 1 base from J, leaving 15 bases between. This CDR3 comprises 16 residues. Germline CDR1 reads MNHEY; CDR2 reads SMNVEV (reference sequence). The DNA for the CDR3 is TGTGCCAGCAGTTTCGGTCCGACGGAGGCGAACACTGAAGCTTTCTTT. It translates to CASSFGPTEANTEAFF.

This clone has only one observation. CDR3 sequence reads: CASSSAEGRYEQYF. CDR3 bases: TGTGCCAGCAGCTCCGCTGAGGGCCGGTACGAGCAGTACTTC. The chain joins TRBV7-9 to TRBJ2-7; D possibly corresponds to TRBD2 (5 bases). Germline lookup yields CDR1 SEHNR and CDR2 FQNEAQ (reference sequence). V dropped 4 bases and J dropped 4 bases, with 14 bases sitting between them. The CDR3 is made up of 14 amino acids.

This clone was observed a single time. The gene calls are TRBV28 and TRBJ1-2; 7 nucleotides align to TRBD1. The ends lost 8 bases at V and 8 bases at J; junction bases unmatched: 14. The germline V gene encodes CDR1 MDHEN and CDR2 SYDVKM. The CDR3 sequence is 14 residues long. CDR3 region: CASSWDRPIGGYTF. In nucleotides, the CDR3 is TGTGCCAGCTCGTGGGACAGACCTATTGGGGGCTACACCTTC.

The V gene is TRBV6-1, the J gene TRBJ1-4, with D maybe TRBD1 (6 bases). This CDR3 is built from 15 residues. The germline gives CDR1 MNHNS, CDR2 SASEGT. Trimming removed 8 bases at V and 5 bases at J, with 18 bases between. The CDR3 is CASLTGPGLNEKLFF. CDR3 DNA: TGTGCCAGCCTGACAGGACCGGGTCTCAATGAAAAACTGTTTTTT.

The chain uses TRBV11-3 and TRBJ2-7; TRBD2 is a possible D gene (5 bases). With 0 bases removed from V and 5 bases from J, the gap between germline ends came to 20 bases. The CDR3 is 17 amino acids. In germline, CDR1 is SGHNT, CDR2 YENEEA. The DNA of the CDR3 is TGTGCCAGCAGCTTAGACCACCACGGGGAGAGCGGAAACGAGCAGTACTTC. Protein product: CASSLDHHGESGNEQYF.

The chain carries TRBV4-2 and TRBJ2-2, with a weak D call TRBD2 (5 bases). The V end lost 4 bases, the J end lost 7 bases, and 13 bases lay between the germline ends. CDR3 size: 14 residues. Germline V gene sequence: CDR1 LGHNA, CDR2 YNFKEQ. The CDR3 loop reads CASSLSPGNGELFF. The CDR3 DNA is TGTGCCAGCAGCCTCTCTCCGGGGAACGGGGAGCTGTTTTTT.